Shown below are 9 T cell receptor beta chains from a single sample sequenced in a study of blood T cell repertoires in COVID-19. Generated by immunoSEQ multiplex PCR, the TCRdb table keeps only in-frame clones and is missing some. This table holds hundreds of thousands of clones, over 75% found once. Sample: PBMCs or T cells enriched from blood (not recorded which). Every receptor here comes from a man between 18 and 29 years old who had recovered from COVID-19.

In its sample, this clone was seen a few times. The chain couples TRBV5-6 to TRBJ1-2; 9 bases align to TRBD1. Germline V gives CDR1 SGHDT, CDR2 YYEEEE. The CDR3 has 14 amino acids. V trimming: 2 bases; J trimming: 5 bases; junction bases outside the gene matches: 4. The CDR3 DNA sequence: TGTGCCAGCAGCTTACAGGGGGCTAGGTATGGCTACACCTTC. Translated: CASSLQGARYGYTF.

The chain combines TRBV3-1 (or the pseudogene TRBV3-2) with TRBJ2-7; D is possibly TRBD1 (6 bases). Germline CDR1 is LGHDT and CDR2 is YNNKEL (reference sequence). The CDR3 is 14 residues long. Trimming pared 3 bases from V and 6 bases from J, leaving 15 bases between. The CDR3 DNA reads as TGTGCCAGCAGCCAGGGGCAGGGGCTTGGCGAGCAGTACTTC. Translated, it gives CASSQGQGLGEQYF.

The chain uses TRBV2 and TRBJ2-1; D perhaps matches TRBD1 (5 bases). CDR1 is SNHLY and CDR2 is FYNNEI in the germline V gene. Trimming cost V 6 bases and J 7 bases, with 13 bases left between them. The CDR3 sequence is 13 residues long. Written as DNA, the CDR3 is TGTGCCAGCAGACAGGAGCTGGGGAATGAGCAGTTCTTC. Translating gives CASRQELGNEQFF. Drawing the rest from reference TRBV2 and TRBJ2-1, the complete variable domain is EPEVTQTPSHQVTQMGQEVILRCVPISNHLYFYWYRQILGQKVEFLVSFYNNEISEKSEIFDDQFSVERPDGSNFTLKIRSTKLEDSAMYFCASRQELGNEQFFGPGTRLTVL.

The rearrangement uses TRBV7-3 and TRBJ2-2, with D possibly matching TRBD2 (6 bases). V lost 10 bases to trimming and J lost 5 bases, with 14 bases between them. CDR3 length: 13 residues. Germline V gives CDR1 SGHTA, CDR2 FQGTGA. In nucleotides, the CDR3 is TGTGCCATCGCCTCGGGAGCGACCGGGGAGCTGTTTTTT. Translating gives CAIASGATGELFF.

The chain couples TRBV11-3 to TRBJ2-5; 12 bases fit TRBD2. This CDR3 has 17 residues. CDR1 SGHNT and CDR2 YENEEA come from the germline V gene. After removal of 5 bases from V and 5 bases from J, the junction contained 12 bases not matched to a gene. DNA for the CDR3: TGTGCCAGCAGCACAAGAAGGACTAGCGGGGCCCCGGAGACCCAGTACTTC. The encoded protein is CASSTRRTSGAPETQYF.

Written as DNA, the CDR3 is TGTGCCAGCAGACGGGGGGCGGATACCTACGAGCAGTACTTC. This encodes CASRRGADTYEQYF. The rearrangement links TRBV19 to TRBJ2-7, with D perhaps TRBD2 (7 bases). The CDR3 is made up of 14 amino acids. In germline, CDR1 is LNHDA, CDR2 SQIVND (reference sequence). V was cut by 9 bases and J by 2 bases, with 17 bases left in between.

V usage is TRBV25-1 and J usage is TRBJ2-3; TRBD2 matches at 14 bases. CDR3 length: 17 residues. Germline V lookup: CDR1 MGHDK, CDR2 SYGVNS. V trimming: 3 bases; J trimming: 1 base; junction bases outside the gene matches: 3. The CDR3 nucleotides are TGTGCCAGCAGTGAGGGGGGACTAGCGGGAGGCACAGATACGCAGTATTTT. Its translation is CASSEGGLAGGTDTQYF.

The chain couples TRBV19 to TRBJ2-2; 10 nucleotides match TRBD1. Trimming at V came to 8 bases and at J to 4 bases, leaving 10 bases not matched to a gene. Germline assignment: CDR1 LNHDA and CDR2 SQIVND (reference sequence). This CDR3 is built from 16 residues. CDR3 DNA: TGTGCCAGTGTCCCGGGACAGGGGCCCGCCACCGGGGAGCTGTTTTTT. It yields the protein CASVPGQGPATGELFF.

The CDR3 region is CASSYRGSGREETQYF. CDR3 nucleotide sequence: TGTGCCAGCAGTTACCGAGGTAGCGGGAGGGAAGAGACCCAGTACTTC. The V call is TRBV6-2 or TRBV6-3, the J call TRBJ2-5; TRBD2 agrees at 11 bases. This CDR3 has 16 amino acids. Germline lookup yields CDR1 MNHEY and CDR2 SVGEGT. J was trimmed by 3 bases and V by 2 bases; bases with no gene match: 5.